This T cell receptor (beta chain) came from a study of T cells after posttransplantation cyclophosphamide. The CDR3 runs to 14 residues. Germline V lookup: CDR1 SGHDT, CDR2 YYEEEE. Trimming cost V 0 bases and J 3 bases, with 8 bases left between them. Note on this clone: Antigen unknown.

Study-level points and caveats: TRB clonality was highly associated with recipient CMV seropositivity and reactivation. Donor-recipient repertoire similarity was low at 1-2 months, rising over year one.

This table comes from immunoSEQ multiplex PCR, and its TCRdb copy is limited to in-frame clones, with some not included. The sample yields about 52,000 clones, 85% to 95% seen once. V is TRBV5-6 and J is TRBJ2-3; D is uncertain. The sequencing sample was made of PBMCs. This TCR was sampled from a woman in her twenties or thirties in good health and a related stem cell transplant donor. CDR3 in DNA: TGTGCCAGCAGCTTGGGGGCAGCAACAGATACGCAGTATTTT. Its translation: CASSLGAATDTQYF.